This is a list of T cell receptor beta chains from one sample in a study of cytomegalovirus exposure and HLA in healthy donors. Sequenced by immunoSEQ multiplex PCR; TCRdb stores in-frame clones only, minus some. The profile shows more than 85,000 clones, under 75% of them singletons. Sequenced material: PBMCs. The receptors stem from a female donor in good health and CMV-seronegative. The conserved cysteine and the conserved F or W are not part of the CDR3 here.

j_gene: TRBJ2-7; v_gene: TRBV15; CDR3aa: ATGTGNWQY
j_gene: TRBJ2-5; v_gene: TRBV28; CDR3aa: ASSSQNEETQY
j_gene: TRBJ1-3; v_gene: TRBV5-1; CDR3aa: ASSLGSGLGNTIY
j_gene: TRBJ1-1; v_gene: TRBV6-5; CDR3aa: ASSYSTGVNTEAF
j_gene: TRBJ1-2; v_gene: TRBV7-9; CDR3aa: ASGGGRTPVAYT
j_gene: TRBJ1-1; v_gene: TRBV6-1; CDR3aa: ASSRQINTEAF
j_gene: TRBJ2-3; v_gene: TRBV5-1; CDR3aa: ASSLRTGSDTQY
j_gene: TRBJ1-3; v_gene: TRBV7-9; CDR3aa: ASSLTGSGNTIY
j_gene: TRBJ1-5; v_gene: TRBV28; CDR3aa: ASSPRTAAWSFGNQPQH
j_gene: TRBJ1-1; v_gene: TRBV5-6; CDR3aa: ASIPRDRESTEAF
j_gene: TRBJ1-1; v_gene: TRBV6-5; CDR3aa: ASSYSGANTEAF
j_gene: TRBJ2-2; v_gene: TRBV5-8; CDR3aa: ASSLQRETGELF
j_gene: TRBJ1-2; v_gene: TRBV5-6; CDR3aa: ASSLDRGSYGYT
j_gene: TRBJ2-1; v_gene: TRBV6-1; CDR3aa: ASSKAGSTPTYEQF
j_gene: TRBJ2-2; v_gene: TRBV4-1; CDR3aa: ASSPDRATGELF
j_gene: TRBJ2-1; v_gene: TRBV19; CDR3aa: ASSSLAVYNEQF
j_gene: TRBJ1-1; v_gene: TRBV6-5; CDR3aa: ASRSLGQGETEAF
j_gene: TRBJ2-2; v_gene: TRBV25-1; CDR3aa: ASSDLGLTGELF
j_gene: TRBJ2-5; v_gene: TRBV5-1; CDR3aa: ASSSLPQETQY
j_gene: TRBJ1-2; v_gene: TRBV4-1; CDR3aa: ASSLSTVNYGYT
j_gene: TRBJ1-2; v_gene: TRBV4-1; CDR3aa: ASSQRNNGAYGYT
j_gene: TRBJ2-7; v_gene: TRBV10-2; CDR3aa: ASSVNRGQTYEQY
j_gene: TRBJ1-1; v_gene: TRBV5-5; CDR3aa: ASSPDRGTEAF
j_gene: TRBJ1-2; v_gene: TRBV2; CDR3aa: ASSEDRNYGYT
j_gene: TRBJ2-1; v_gene: TRBV28; CDR3aa: ASSLVSERTWQF
j_gene: TRBJ1-4; v_gene: TRBV4-3; CDR3aa: ASSQAPGGGGIGNEKLF
j_gene: TRBJ1-1; v_gene: TRBV6-5; CDR3aa: ASSLSGATGAEAF
j_gene: TRBJ2-7; v_gene: TRBV5-1; CDR3aa: ASSSTGVGSYEQY
j_gene: TRBJ2-1; v_gene: TRBV6-5; CDR3aa: ASSSGTDATEQF
j_gene: TRBJ1-4; v_gene: TRBV11-2; CDR3aa: ASSSTGYPTNEKLF
j_gene: TRBJ1-1; v_gene: TRBV5-1; CDR3aa: ASSLTGTLNTEAF
j_gene: TRBJ1-2; v_gene: TRBV2; CDR3aa: ASSGGRDYGYT
j_gene: TRBJ2-7; v_gene: TRBV4-2; CDR3aa: ASSQEVGGGAYEQY
j_gene: TRBJ2-5; v_gene: TRBV7-7; CDR3aa: ASSLDGGETQY
j_gene: TRBJ1-4; v_gene: TRBV28; CDR3aa: ASSPKPNEKLF
j_gene: TRBJ2-5; v_gene: TRBV11-2; CDR3aa: ASSLGRTGPQETQY
j_gene: TRBJ2-3; v_gene: TRBV30; CDR3aa: AWSGGGSRVPL